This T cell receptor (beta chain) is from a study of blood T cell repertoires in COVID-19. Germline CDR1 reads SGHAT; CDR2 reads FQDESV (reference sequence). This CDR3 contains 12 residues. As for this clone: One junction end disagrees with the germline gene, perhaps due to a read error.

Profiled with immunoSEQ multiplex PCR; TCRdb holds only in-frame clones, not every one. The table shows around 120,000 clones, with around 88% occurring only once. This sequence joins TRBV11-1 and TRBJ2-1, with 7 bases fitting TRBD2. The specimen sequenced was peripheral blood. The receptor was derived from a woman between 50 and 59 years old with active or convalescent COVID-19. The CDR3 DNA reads TGTGCCAGCAGCCCTAATGTGCGGGAGCTGTTCTTC. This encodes CASSPNVRELFF. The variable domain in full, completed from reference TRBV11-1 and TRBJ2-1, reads EAEVAQSPRYKITEKSQAVAFWCDPISGHATLYWYRQILGQGPELLVQFQDESVVDDSQLPKDRFSAERLKGVDSTLKIQPAELGDSAMYLCASSPNVRELFFGPGTRLTVL.